The 27 T cell receptor beta chains listed next were all sequenced from one sample in a study of T cell clonality in common variable immunodeficiency. TCRdb's table, derived via immunoSEQ multiplex PCR, lists solely in-frame clones and lacks some. The data show about 42,000 clones, with none appearing a single time. Input material: peripheral blood mononuclear cells. The receptors come from a person aged 18 to 70 in good health.

With respect to this clone: The read finishes 3 residues shy of the CDR3 end, and the germline J gene is used to complete it. This chain uses TRBV11-2 with TRBJ1-1; 10 bases line up with TRBD1. CDR3 length equals 15 residues. Unmatched junction bases numbered 4, after V lost 5 bases and J lost 1 base. Per germline, CDR1 SGHAT and CDR2 FQNNGV. The DNA read from the CDR3 is TGTGCCAGCAGCCCATGGGACAGGGGGAACACTGAA. It yields the protein CASSPWDRGNTE. The complete CDR3 sequence is CASSPWDRGNTEAFF.

This clone was detected many times. Read data end 3 residues before the CDR3 end; the end is taken from the germline J gene. The rearrangement joins TRBV4-2 to TRBJ2-7; TRBD2 aligns across 13 bases. The germline V gene encodes CDR1 LGHNA and CDR2 YNFKEQ. The CDR3 spans 20 residues. After removal of 4 bases from V and 3 bases from J, the junction contained 18 bases not matched to a gene. Incomplete CDR3 DNA: TGTGCCAGCAGCCTCCCTAGGTGGACTAGCGGGGGCCCAGGGTTCTACGAG. As protein: CASSLPRWTSGGPGFYE. The whole CDR3 region reads CASSLPRWTSGGPGFYEQYF.

This clone has a count of ten or more. The read ends 3 residues before the CDR3 terminus; that terminus is restored from the germline J gene. The gene calls are TRBV7-3 and TRBJ2-7; D remains ambiguous. Germline lookup yields CDR1 SGHTA and CDR2 FQGTGA. The CDR3 has 13 residues. The V end lost 0 bases, the J end lost 0 bases, and 3 bases lay between the germline ends. Incomplete CDR3 DNA: TGTGCCAGCAGCTTAACCAGCTCCTACGAG. It codes for CASSLTSSYE. Given in full, the CDR3 is CASSLTSSYEQYF.

This clone was seen at least ten times. The read terminates 3 residues before the CDR3 end, so the remaining end is supplied by the germline J gene. This chain connects TRBV15 to TRBJ2-3; possible D gene TRBD2, 6 bases. Germline V gives CDR1 LNHNV, CDR2 YYDKDF (reference sequence). The CDR3 is 16 residues long. V lost 4 bases and J 1 base, leaving 15 bases between the germline ends. The CDR3 bases that were read are TGTGCCACCAGCATTCCGCCGGGACTCGGCACAGATACG. It translates to CATSIPPGLGTDT. The entire CDR3 protein is CATSIPPGLGTDTQYF.

This clone was observed at least ten times. The CDR3 extends 3 residues past the end of the read, so its final part is completed from the germline J gene. V is TRBV18 and J is TRBJ1-5; D ambiguous. The CDR3 spans 14 residues. The germline V gene encodes CDR1 KGHSH and CDR2 LQKENI. Trimming took 5 bases from V and 5 from J, leaving 13 bases between them. The covered CDR3 bases are TGTGCCAGCTCAACGACTCACCGGGATCAGCCC. The encoded protein is CASSTTHRDQP. The CDR3 reads in full as CASSTTHRDQPQHF. The whole variable domain, remainder taken from reference TRBV18 and TRBJ1-5, is NAGVMQNPRHLVRRRGQEARLRCSPMKGHSHVYWYRQLPEEGLKFMVYLQKENIIDESGMPKERFSAEFPKEGPSILRIQQVVRGDSAAYFCASSTTHRDQPQHFGDGTRLSIL.

In its sample, this clone was seen many times. The part of the CDR3 DNA that was read is TGTGCCAGCAGCCCGGGAAGGGCGGGGTCCGGGGAG. Encoded protein: CASSPGRAGSGE. The CDR3 reads in full as CASSPGRAGSGELFF. The chain couples TRBV5-4 to TRBJ2-2; tentatively, D is TRBD2 (6 bases). The read finishes 3 residues shy of the CDR3 end, and the germline J gene is used to complete it. Looked up from germline, CDR1 is SGHNT and CDR2 is YYREEE (reference sequence). The V end lost 4 bases, the J end lost 6 bases, and 16 bases lay between the germline ends. The CDR3 runs to 15 residues.

At least ten counts were recorded for this clone. The CDR3 end is not reached by the read, which stops 3 residues before it; the germline J gene fills it in. The chain combines TRBV5-1 with TRBJ1-1, with 9 bases matching TRBD1. The V gene's germline CDR1 is SGHRS and CDR2 YFSETQ. Unmatched junction bases numbered 7, after V lost 1 base and J lost 6 bases. The CDR3 spans 15 residues. The DNA read from the CDR3 is TGCGCCAGCAGCTTGTCCGGGACAGGGCTCGCTGAA. This gives the protein CASSLSGTGLAE. The full CDR3 is CASSLSGTGLAEAFF.

The sample holds many counts of this clone. The CDR3 is cut off 3 residues early in the read; its end comes from the germline J gene. The V gene is TRBV2, the J gene TRBJ2-7; weak D call: TRBD1 (6 bases). The V end was cut by 3 bases, the J end by 2 bases, with 26 bases between. This CDR3 spans 19 amino acids. CDR1 and CDR2 (germline): SNHLY, FYNNEI. The covered CDR3 bases are TGTGCCAGCAGTGAGAGGATTGGGGGCTGGGTGGGAATGACCTACGAG. Its translation is CASSERIGGWVGMTYE. The full CDR3 is CASSERIGGWVGMTYEQYF.

This clone was seen at least ten times. The read terminates 3 residues before the CDR3 end, so the remaining end is supplied by the germline J gene. V gene TRBV7-2 combines with J gene TRBJ1-1, with 8 bases identical to TRBD1. Trimming at V came to 5 bases and at J to 0 bases, leaving 5 bases not matched to a gene. This CDR3 spans 15 amino acids. The V gene's germline CDR1 is SGHTA and CDR2 FQGNSA. The part of the CDR3 DNA that was read is TGTGCCAGCAGCGCCCAGACAGGGGTGAACACTGAA. Protein: CASSAQTGVNTE. The CDR3 reads in full as CASSAQTGVNTEAFF.

This clone has just a few counts. A much more abundant neighbour one base away suggests this may be a read error. The sequence runs out 3 residues before the end of the CDR3; the remainder is reconstructed from the germline J gene. The chain links TRBV2 to TRBJ1-4, with D tentatively TRBD1 (5 bases). Germline-derived CDR1 and CDR2 are SNHLY and FYNNEI. The CDR3 has 14 residues. CDR3 bases read: TGTGCCAGCAGTGGTCTCTCTGGGGCCAACGTA. Amino acids: CASSGLSGANV. The CDR3 as a whole reads CASSGLSGANVLFF.

By frequency in the sample, this clone is medium-sized. The CDR3 end lies 3 residues beyond the end of the read and is filled in from the germline J gene. The rearrangement uses TRBV7-8 and TRBJ2-3; D not certain. V was trimmed by 5 bases and J by 0 bases, leaving 12 bases between them. Germline CDR1 reads SGHVS; CDR2 reads FQNEAQ. The CDR3 runs to 15 residues. CDR3: CASSHHLSSTDTQYF. The sequenced part of the CDR3 DNA is TGTGCCAGCAGCCACCATCTATCTAGCACAGATACG. The whole variable domain, remainder taken from reference TRBV7-8 and TRBJ2-3, is GAGVSQSPRYKVAKRGQDVALRCDPISGHVSLFWYQQALGQGPEFLTYFQNEAQLDKSGLPSDRFFAERPEGSVSTLKIQRTQQEDSAVYLCASSHHLSSTDTQYFGPGTRLTVL.

In its sample, this clone was seen many times. Sequencing ends 3 residues short of the CDR3 end; the germline J gene provides the rest. The V call is TRBV28, the J call TRBJ1-4, with D uncertain. Germline CDR1 reads MDHEN; CDR2 reads SYDVKM. V dropped 3 bases and J dropped 6 bases, with 14 bases sitting between them. There are 15 residues in the CDR3. CDR3 DNA, as far as it was read: TGTGCCAGCAGTTTCTCCGGGGTGGGTCATGAAAAA. Amino acid sequence: CASSFSGVGHEK. The whole CDR3 region reads CASSFSGVGHEKLFF.

This clone was seen many times. The read stops 3 residues short of the end of the CDR3; the missing end is completed from the germline J gene. J is TRBJ1-1 and V is TRBV20-1; D is ambiguous. The CDR3 spans 13 residues. Germline V gene lookup returns CDR1 DFQATT and CDR2 SNEGSKA (reference sequence). Trimming took 7 bases from V and 0 from J, leaving 12 bases between them. The DNA read from the CDR3 is TGCAGTGTTATGGATACAGTGAACACTGAA. This sequence encodes CSVMDTVNTE. The whole CDR3 protein reads CSVMDTVNTEAFF.

The table lists this clone with many counts. The read terminates 3 residues ahead of where the CDR3 ends, so the germline J gene completes it. The chain links TRBV20-1 to TRBJ2-7; tentative D call: TRBD2 (6 bases). The CDR3 is 14 residues long. V shed 5 bases and J shed 2 bases, with 16 bases lying between them. Germline V gives CDR1 DFQATT, CDR2 SNEGSKA (reference sequence). The part of the CDR3 DNA that was read is TGCAGTGCTGGGAGGAGCGGGTCCCCCTACGAG. It translates to CSAGRSGSPYE. The full CDR3 is CSAGRSGSPYEQYF.

Many counts were recorded for this clone. The part of the CDR3 DNA that was read is TGTGCCAGTAGCCTTACAGGGCCGTCGAACACTGAA. Its protein product is CASSLTGPSNTE. The CDR3 as a whole reads CASSLTGPSNTEAFF. The rearrangement links TRBV19 to TRBJ1-1; D might be TRBD1 (6 bases). The sequence runs out 3 residues before the end of the CDR3; the remainder is reconstructed from the germline J gene. The CDR3 extends over 15 amino acids. Trimming removed 6 bases at V and 1 base at J, with 15 bases between. Germline V lookup: CDR1 LNHDA, CDR2 SQIVND (reference sequence).

This clone was recorded many times. The sequence runs out 3 residues before the end of the CDR3; the remainder is reconstructed from the germline J gene. J is TRBJ1-2 and V is TRBV5-6; unclear D gene. From germline, CDR1 is SGHDT and CDR2 YYEEEE. V was clipped by 4 bases and J by 1 base, with 14 bases between them. The CDR3 covers 15 residues. The CDR3 bases that were read are TGTGCCAGCAGCGCCTCCGGACTTTTTAACTATGGC. The encoded protein is CASSASGLFNYG. The full CDR3 protein is CASSASGLFNYGYTF.

The table lists this clone with a few counts. The read gets to within 3 residues of the CDR3 end, and the germline J gene fills in the rest. The chain recombines TRBV11-1 with TRBJ2-1; TRBD1 matches at 10 bases. Germline V gene data show CDR1 as SGHAT and CDR2 as FQDESV (reference sequence). V trimming: 5 bases; J trimming: 8 bases; junction bases outside the gene matches: 9. The CDR3 loop spans 15 amino acids. The CDR3 bases that were read are TGTGCCAGCAGCCCCGGGACAGGGGTCGTGGATGAG. Translating it yields CASSPGTGVVDE. The whole CDR3 sequence reads CASSPGTGVVDEQFF.

As regards this clone: Sequencing ends 3 residues short of the CDR3 end; the germline J gene provides the rest. This chain connects TRBV20-1 to TRBJ2-1; D uncertain. The length of the CDR3 is 17 residues. Germline CDR1 reads DFQATT; CDR2 reads SNEGSKA (reference sequence). V lost 0 bases to trimming and J lost 4 bases, with 19 bases between them. CDR3 DNA, as far as it was read: TGCAGTGCTAGAGATCCCCATAGGGCTATAACGTACAATGAG. It encodes CSARDPHRAITYNE. Given in full, the CDR3 is CSARDPHRAITYNEQFF.

This clone showed up many times. The read comes to an end 3 residues before the CDR3 does, leaving the germline J gene to fill in the end. The chain is built from TRBV7-3 and TRBJ2-7, with no clear D. CDR3 length: 14 residues. The V gene's germline CDR1 is SGHTA and CDR2 FQGTGA. V was pared by 3 bases and J by 0 bases, with 9 bases between. The CDR3 loop reads CASSLGQASYEQYF. CDR3 DNA (partial): TGTGCCAGCAGCTTGGGTCAGGCCTCCTACGAG.

This clone was detected ten times or more. The CDR3 protein is CASKRRSNPQDGNTIYF. CDR3 bases read: TGTGCCAGTAAAAGGAGATCGAACCCTCAGGATGGGAACACC. The V gene is TRBV19, the J gene TRBJ1-3, with no clear D. The read ends 3 residues shy of where the CDR3 ends; the end is completed using the germline J gene. With 7 bases removed from V and 7 bases from J, the gap between germline ends came to 26 bases. This CDR3 has 17 residues. Germline loops: CDR1 LNHDA, CDR2 SQIVND (reference sequence).

This clone was seen repeatedly, ten times or more. Read coverage stops 3 residues before the CDR3 terminus; the germline J gene supplies the remainder. The chain joins TRBV18 to TRBJ2-1, with D maybe TRBD2 (5 bases). The ends were cut back, 2 bases at V and 0 bases at J, with 14 bases in the middle. CDR3 length: 17 residues. Per germline, CDR1 KGHSH and CDR2 LQKENI. Incomplete CDR3 DNA: TGTGCCAGCTCACCAAATAACGGGGTTCGCTCCTACAATGAG. It specifies CASSPNNGVRSYNE. The entire CDR3 reads CASSPNNGVRSYNEQFF.

This clone was counted at least ten times. Read data end 3 residues before the CDR3 end; the end is taken from the germline J gene. The rearrangement links TRBV28 to TRBJ2-7; 7 nucleotides align to TRBD2. Per the germline V gene, CDR1 is MDHEN and CDR2 is SYDVKM. Trimming at V came to 3 bases and at J to 2 bases, leaving 10 bases not matched to a gene. The CDR3 covers 16 residues. CDR3 protein: CASSFSLAVLTYEQYF. Partial CDR3 DNA: TGTGCCAGCAGTTTTTCCCTAGCGGTCCTTACCTACGAG.

This clone has at least ten counts. The sequence runs out 3 residues before the end of the CDR3; the remainder is reconstructed from the germline J gene. The chain employs TRBV20-1 and TRBJ2-1, with TRBD2 identical over 9 bases. After removal of 1 base from V and 5 bases from J, the junction contained 3 bases not matched to a gene. Germline CDR1 DFQATT, CDR2 SNEGSKA (reference sequence). This CDR3 contains 14 residues. The CDR3 protein is CSARAVAGDNEQFF. The part of the CDR3 DNA that was read is TGCAGTGCTAGAGCTGTAGCGGGGGACAATGAG.

This clone was observed at least ten times. The read terminates 3 residues ahead of where the CDR3 ends, so the germline J gene completes it. V usage is TRBV7-9 and J usage is TRBJ1-1; D may be TRBD1 (5 bases). The CDR3 sequence is 13 residues long. The germline V gene has CDR1 SEHNR and CDR2 FQNEAQ (reference sequence). The V and J ends lost 8 bases and 0 bases respectively, with 10 bases between them. The CDR3 here is CASGVTVNTEAFF. The CDR3 bases that were read are TGTGCCAGCGGGGTGACAGTGAACACTGAA. The complete variable domain, with remaining parts taken from reference TRBV7-9 and TRBJ1-1, reads DTGVSQNPRHKITKRGQNVTFRCDPISEHNRLYWYRQTLGQGPEFLTYFQNEAQLEKSRLLSDRFSAERPKGSFSTLEIQRTEQGDSAMYLCASGVTVNTEAFFGQGTRLTVV.

Of note for this clone: The read terminates 3 residues before the CDR3 end, so the remaining end is supplied by the germline J gene. The rearrangement links TRBV7-9 to TRBJ1-6; D is ambiguous. CDR1 is SEHNR and CDR2 is FQNEAQ in the germline V gene (reference sequence). The CDR3 covers 14 residues. The V and J ends lost 1 base and 4 bases respectively, with 5 bases between them. The CDR3 region is CASSLEQYNSPLHF. Partial CDR3 DNA: TGTGCCAGCAGCTTAGAACAGTATAATTCACCC. Drawing the rest from reference TRBV7-9 and TRBJ1-6, the complete variable domain is DTGVSQNPRHKITKRGQNVTFRCDPISEHNRLYWYRQTLGQGPEFLTYFQNEAQLEKSRLLSDRFSAERPKGSFSTLEIQRTEQGDSAMYLCASSLEQYNSPLHFGNGTRLTVT.

This clone turned up a few times. The junction does not match germline at one end; this may be a read error. Coverage ceases 3 residues before the CDR3 finishes, and the germline J gene fills in the end. V gene TRBV5-6 combines with J gene TRBJ2-2, with 7 bases that match TRBD2. Looked up from germline, CDR1 is SGHDT and CDR2 is YYEEEE. The CDR3 covers 15 residues. CDR3 bases read: TGTGCCGGCAGCTTGTCGGGGGGGAACACCGGGGAG. This codes for CAGSLSGGNTGE. From start to end, the CDR3 is CAGSLSGGNTGELFF.

This clone occurred many times. The read gets to within 3 residues of the CDR3 end, and the germline J gene fills in the rest. J is TRBJ2-3 and V is TRBV15; the D is unclear. There are 14 residues in the CDR3. V was clipped by 6 bases and J by 0 bases, with 10 bases between them. From germline, CDR1 is LNHNV and CDR2 YYDKDF (reference sequence). CDR3 loop: CATRSPPSTDTQYF. The CDR3 DNA, read in part, is TGTGCCACCAGGAGCCCGCCTAGCACAGATACG.